This entry features one TCR beta chain sequence. The sample belongs to a study of blood T cell repertoires in COVID-19. About the study: The United States, Italy and Spain were the sources of the acute and convalescent COVID-19 samples.

Study processing details: Amplification of reference gene primers was used by the study to estimate nucleated cell counts. Profiled with immunoSEQ multiplex PCR; TCRdb holds only in-frame clones, not every one. V, J and clone size are taken as reported in that table, and D and trimming were inferred from the DNA itself. The sample shows tens of thousands of clones, 89% of them seen only once. The V end lost 2 bases, the J end lost 10 bases, and 11 bases lay between the germline ends. Germline CDR1 SEHNR, CDR2 FQNEAQ (reference sequence). There are 13 residues in the CDR3. The chain recombines TRBV7-9 with TRBJ1-4; weak D call: TRBD1 (6 bases). What was sequenced was peripheral blood. The sequence derives from a woman older than 75 with active COVID-19. The CDR3 is CASSLWTEGKLFF. The CDR3 DNA reads TGTGCCAGCAGCTTATGGACAGAGGGAAAACTGTTTTTT.